The 9 T cell receptor beta chains given below trace back to one sample, sequenced in a study of shared clonotypes between healthy human individuals. This table comes from immunoSEQ multiplex PCR, and its TCRdb copy is limited to in-frame clones, with some not included. The sample shows more than 400,000 clones, roughly 80% of them seen only once. The material sequenced was PBMCs. Every receptor here comes from a middle-aged woman in good health. Some clones in this sample may be carry-over from other donors' samples.

The gene calls are TRBV28 and TRBJ2-7, with 12 bases fitting TRBD2. The CDR3 totals 14 residues. CDR1 is MDHEN and CDR2 is SYDVKM in the germline V gene. V shed 7 bases and J 7 bases; nucleotides not matched to a gene: 8. The CDR3, as DNA: TGTGCCAGCACGAGACTAGCGGGAGATCGGGAGCAGTACTTC. Protein: CASTRLAGDREQYF.

The chain combines TRBV5-4 with TRBJ2-3; 7 bases match TRBD1. The CDR3 sequence is 14 residues long. Trimming took 2 bases from V and 6 from J; bases not matched to a gene: 6. The germline V gene encodes CDR1 SGHNT and CDR2 YYREEE (reference sequence). As DNA, the CDR3 is TGTGCCAGCAGCTTAGAAAGGGGGCAGGATACGCAGTATTTT. This encodes CASSLERGQDTQYF. Complete variable domain (other parts from reference TRBV5-4 and TRBJ2-3): ETGVTQSPTHLIKTRGQQVTLRCSSQSGHNTVSWYQQALGQGPQFIFQYYREEENGRGNFPPRFSGLQFPNYSSELNVNALELDDSALYLCASSLERGQDTQYFGPGTRLTVL.

Concerning this clone itself: A far larger clone is one nucleotide away, so this likely arose from a read error. The V and J genes are TRBV4-3 and TRBJ2-5; the D gene is possibly TRBD2 (6 bases). CDR1 and CDR2 from the germline V gene are LGHNA and YSLEER. Trimming removed 5 bases at V and 10 bases at J, with 20 bases between. The CDR3 extends over 14 amino acids. CDR3 nucleotides: TGCGCCAGCAGCACCCAACTAGAGGTGGAGGGCCAGTACTTC. Protein: CASSTQLEVEGQYF.

In the case of this clone: This sequence is one base from a far larger clone and is likely a read error. The identical CDR3 is also encoded by other nucleotide sequences in the sample. The chain uses TRBV11-1 and TRBJ2-5, with a possible D match to TRBD1 (6 bases). This CDR3 has 13 residues. The germline V gene encodes CDR1 SGHAT and CDR2 FQDESV (reference sequence). V dropped 5 bases and J dropped 5 bases, with 12 bases sitting between them. The CDR3 DNA reads TGTGCCAGCAGCCGCCAGCAGGGGGAGACCCAGTACTTC. Protein product: CASSRQQGETQYF.

The V and J genes are TRBV6-1 and TRBJ2-7, with D unresolved. Germline CDR1 reads MNHNS; CDR2 reads SASEGT. The length of the CDR3 is 13 residues. Trimming left V 2 bases short and J 9 bases short, with 14 bases between. The CDR3 reads CASSELLDWGQYF. The CDR3 nucleotides read TGTGCCAGCAGTGAATTGTTAGACTGGGGGCAGTACTTC.

Note on this clone: This may come from a read error, since a much larger clone is one base off. Different DNA sequences within this sample yield the same CDR3. The gene calls are TRBV6-4 and TRBJ2-1, with 8 bases fitting TRBD1. The CDR3 is 15 amino acids. Germline V gene sequence: CDR1 MRHNA, CDR2 SNTAGT. V dropped 5 bases and J dropped 7; count of bases not matched to a gene: 10. DNA of the CDR3: TGTGCCAGCAGTTTCGAGCAGGGGGCGGGTAATGAGCAGTTCTTC. Protein product: CASSFEQGAGNEQFF.

The V and J genes are TRBV28 and TRBJ2-3, with 10 bases lining up with TRBD2. The CDR3 totals 15 residues. The germline gives CDR1 MDHEN, CDR2 SYDVKM. Unmatched junction bases numbered 7, after V lost 10 bases and J lost 0 bases. CDR3 sequence reads: CAIIAGGSSTDTQYF. CDR3 sequence (DNA): TGTGCCATCATAGCGGGAGGCTCTAGCACAGATACGCAGTATTTT.

The table lists this clone with many counts. V usage is TRBV19 and J usage is TRBJ2-3, with 14 bases aligning to TRBD2. The CDR3 has 16 amino acids. Per the germline V gene, CDR1 is LNHDA and CDR2 is SQIVND (reference sequence). The J segment lost 6 bases and the V segment lost 4 bases, leaving 6 bases of the junction unmatched. The CDR3 loop reads CASSTRLAGGPDTQYF. CDR3 coding DNA: TGTGCCAGTAGTACGCGACTAGCGGGAGGGCCGGATACGCAGTATTTT.

This chain links TRBV27 with TRBJ2-3; D remains unclear. The V end lost 7 bases, the J end lost 6 bases, and 14 bases lay between the germline ends. The CDR3 covers 13 residues. The germline gives CDR1 MNHEY, CDR2 SMNVEV (reference sequence). CDR3 protein: CASTDSPFDTQYF. CDR3 DNA: TGTGCCAGCACCGATTCCCCCTTCGATACGCAGTATTTT.